This TCR beta chain was captured by sequencing in a study of post-analysis software for immune sequencing data (dated by TCRdb to between 2015 and 2016). Regarding the complete study: Relapsing-remitting, secondary progressive and progressive-relapsing multiple sclerosis were recorded as disease courses, and subtype annotation was lacking for some patients. The patient repertoires were compared against fewer than twelve previously published healthy control repertoires obtained from donors aged roughly 6 to 25 years. A subset of samples was prepared in parallel using single-end sample barcoding, then pooled and co-amplified after Illumina adapter ligation. Broader findings and caveats from the paper: Compared with controls, multiple sclerosis patients had significantly lower normalized Chao1 diversity, a finding suggesting substantial peripheral T-cell clonal expansion. Direct clustering with F measure showed strong co-clustering of samples prepared in the same batch, prompting a batch-effect correction. The control group was slightly older than the multiple sclerosis patient group. Significantly higher frequencies in patients than in controls were found for about five TRBV segments, including TRBV5-6, TRBV5-1 and TRBV20-1.

Concerning this clonotype itself: The antigen this receptor binds is unknown. Base-call qualities are not available, and no considerably larger clone is one nucleotide away.

Library preparation was by PCR. This sample was sequenced with an Illumina HiSeq 2500. To reduce PCR and sequencing biases, unique molecular identifiers were incorporated into the TCR beta cDNA libraries. Approximately 500,000 cDNA molecules were obtained per 1 to 10 million input T cells, so each molecule approximated one T cell. The same protocol used for the earlier healthy control dataset was applied to prepare and sequence the patient libraries. Within a given batch, samples were prepared together, multiplexed and sequenced on the same HiSeq lane. The original pipeline was this. Raw barcoded reads were processed with MIGEC, and single-read molecular identifier groups were discarded before consensus assembly and CDR3 extraction. Clonotype tables were post-analysed with VDJtools, and diversity was normalized by down-sampling all datasets to the smallest sample size. In repertoire overlap clustering, CDR3 amino acid sequences, but not nucleotide sequences, were matched to correct batch-related cross-sample contamination. TCRdb's own reprocessing of the public reads used fastp at Q25 and MiXCR and kept productive beta chains. Rows with a matching CDR3 protein are joined into one entry that keeps the most common DNA and genes. TCRdb's processing, not the study's, gives the V and J calls here. This sample lists fewer than 900,000 distinct CDR3 sequences; around 46% were detected once. The ten top clones hold roughly 5.2% of the sample.

The germline V gene gives CDR1 as MDHEN and CDR2 as SYDVKM. The CDR3, from cysteine to phenylalanine, totals 16 residues. The kept DNA is CDR3 alone, 48 bases in frame from the first base. The germline V and J ends show losses of 4 bases and 7 bases respectively, and no gene match explains 10 bases of the junction. TCR beta repertoires were profiled from peripheral blood of roughly twelve young patients with multiple sclerosis to demonstrate the VDJtools post-analysis software. The patients with multiple sclerosis were children and adolescents between 6 and 15 years of age. The V gene is TRBV28 and the J gene is TRBJ2-7, with TRBD2 matching 13 junction bases. Sequenced input: blood. The receptor comes from a girl aged 10-17 years with multiple sclerosis. The nucleotides are TGTGCCAGCAGTTCCTTACTAGCGGGAGGGCCTGATGAGCAGTACTTC. Translated, it reads CASSSLLAGGPDEQYF.